The TCR beta chain described here comes from a study of cytomegalovirus exposure and HLA in healthy donors. On this clone: Its antigen is not known.

The PCR ran on 60 Vbeta and 13 Jbeta primers. The method was immunoSEQ multiplex PCR; TCRdb's version includes in-frame clones alone and lacks a portion of them. The sample comprises approximately 160,000 clones, approximately 80% of which are singletons, and around 1.9% rests with the top ten. Study-level points and caveats: Some highly shared sequence variants likely arose as a pipeline artifact.

This receptor was identified in a woman under 30 in good health and CMV-seronegative. Sequencing was carried out using PBMCs.

The CDR3 loop is CASSLDSYNEQFF. In DNA, the CDR3 is TGTGCCAGCAGTCTCGACAGTTACAATGAGCAGTTCTTC. The chain couples TRBV28 to TRBJ2-1; D perhaps matches TRBD1 (5 bases). V was clipped by 5 bases and J by 4 bases, with 9 bases between them. Germline V gives CDR1 MDHEN, CDR2 SYDVKM. This CDR3 contains 13 residues. The entire variable domain, with the rest obtained from reference TRBV28 and TRBJ2-1, is as follows: DVKVTQSSRYLVKRTGEKVFLECVQDMDHENMFWYRQDPGLGLRLIYFSYDVKMKEKGDIPEGYSVSREKKERFSLILESASTNQTSMYLCASSLDSYNEQFFGPGTRLTVL.